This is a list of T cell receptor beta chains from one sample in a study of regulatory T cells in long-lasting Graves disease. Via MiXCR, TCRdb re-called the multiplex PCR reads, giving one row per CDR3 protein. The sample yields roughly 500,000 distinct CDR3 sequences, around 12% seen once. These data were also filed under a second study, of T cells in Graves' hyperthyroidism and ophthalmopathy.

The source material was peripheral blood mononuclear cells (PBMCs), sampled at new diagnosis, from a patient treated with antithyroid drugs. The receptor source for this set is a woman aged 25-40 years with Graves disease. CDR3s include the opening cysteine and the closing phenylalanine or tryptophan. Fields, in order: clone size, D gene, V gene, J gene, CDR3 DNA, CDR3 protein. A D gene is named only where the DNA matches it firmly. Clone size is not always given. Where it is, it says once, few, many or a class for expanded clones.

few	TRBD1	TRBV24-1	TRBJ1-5	TGTGCCACCAGCGCCGACAGGGGGAATCAGCCCCAGCATTTT	CATSADRGNQPQHF
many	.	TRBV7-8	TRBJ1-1	TGTGCCAGCAGCTTAATAGCCTTCATGAACACTGAAGCTTTCTTT	CASSLIAFMNTEAFF
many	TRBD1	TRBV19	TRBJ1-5	TGTGCCAGTACCCCGACAGGGGGTACGTATCAGCCCCAGCATTTT	CASTPTGGTYQPQHF
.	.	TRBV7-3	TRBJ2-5	TGTGCCAGCAGCTTATTTGGGGCCGGGGAGACCCAGTACTTC	CASSLFGAGETQYF
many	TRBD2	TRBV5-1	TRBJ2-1	TGCGCCAGCAGCTGGGGTGAAGCGGGAGCGCAGTTCTTC	CASSWGEAGAQFF
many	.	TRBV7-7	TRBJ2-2	TGTGCTAGCAGCCCCGCCGCAGGGGCGAACACCGGGGAGCTGTTTTTT	CASSPAAGANTGELFF
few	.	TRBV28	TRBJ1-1	TGTGCCAGCAGTTTATTTGGGGAACACACTGAAGCTTTCTTT	CASSLFGEHTEAFF
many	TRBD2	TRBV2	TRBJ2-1	TGTGCCAGCTGCGGCGGACTGACTAGCGGGAGTTACAATGAGCAGTTCTTC	CASCGGLTSGSYNEQFF
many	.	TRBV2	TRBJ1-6	TGTGCCAGCAGACGCAGGGAGCGTTCACCCCTCCACTTT	CASRRRERSPLHF
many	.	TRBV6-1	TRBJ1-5	TGTGCCAGCGGGGGCCTTCTCAATCAGCCCCAGCATTTT	CASGGLLNQPQHF
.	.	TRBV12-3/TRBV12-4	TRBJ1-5	TGTGCCAGCACCACGACGGGCAACCTGGGGCAGCCCCAGCATTTT	CASTTTGNLGQPQHF
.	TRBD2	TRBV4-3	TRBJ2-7	TGCGCCAGCAGCCCCTGGGGGGGAGGGCCCCACGAGCAGTACTTC	CASSPWGGGPHEQYF
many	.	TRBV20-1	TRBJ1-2	TGCAGTGCTAGAGATGCGGGGGCAGGAGGCTACACCTTC	CSARDAGAGGYTF
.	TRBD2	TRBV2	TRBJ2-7	TGTGCCAGCAGTACCGGGACTAGCGGGAACTACGAGCAGTACTTC	CASSTGTSGNYEQYF
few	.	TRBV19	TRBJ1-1	TGTGCCAGTAGGGGATTTAAGGCCACTGAAGCTTTCTTT	CASRGFKATEAFF
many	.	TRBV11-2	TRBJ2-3	TGTGCCCTAAGGCGCGGCTCTCAGCAGTATTTT	CALRRGSQQYF
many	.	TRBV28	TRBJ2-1	TGTGCCAGCAGTTCGCTACCCGGGACAGTCAAGGGGGGGGGCGACTACAATGAGCAGTTCTTC	CASSSLPGTVKGGGDYNEQFF
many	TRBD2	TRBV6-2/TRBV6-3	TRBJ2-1	TGTGCCAGCAGTTACCTGCGACTAGCGGGATTTTACAATGAGCAGTTCTTC	CASSYLRLAGFYNEQFF
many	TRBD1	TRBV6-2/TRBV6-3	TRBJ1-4	TGTGCCGGAAAAGACAGGGAGGGTGAAAAACTGTTTTTT	CAGKDREGEKLFF
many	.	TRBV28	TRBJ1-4	TGTGCCAGCACCGAAGGGGCAAGGGAGAATGAAAAACTGTTTTTT	CASTEGARENEKLFF
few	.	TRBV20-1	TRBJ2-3	TGCAGTACCCGGGACAAGTATACAGATACGCAGTATTTT	CSTRDKYTDTQYF
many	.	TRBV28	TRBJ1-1	TGTGCCAGCAGTTTTGTTAGGGGACGGTCGAACACTGAAGCTTTCTTT	CASSFVRGRSNTEAFF
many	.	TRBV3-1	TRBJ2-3	TGTGCCAGCAGCCAACTGGCGTCTGGCACAGATACGCAGTATTTT	CASSQLASGTDTQYF
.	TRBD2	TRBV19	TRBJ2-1	TGTGCCAGTAGTATCAGCGGGAGTGGGTATGAGCAGTTCTTC	CASSISGSGYEQFF
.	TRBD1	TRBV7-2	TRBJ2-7	TGTGCCAGCAGCCTACGCCAGACCGGGACAGGGGCCCCCTACGAGCAGTACTTC	CASSLRQTGTGAPYEQYF
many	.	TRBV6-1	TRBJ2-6	TGTGCCAGCAGCTCACTCGGAGCGGGTGGTGGGGCCAACGTCCTGACTTTC	CASSSLGAGGGANVLTF
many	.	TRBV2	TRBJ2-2	TGTGCCAGCAGTGAACTAGACTTAGTACCGAACACCGGGGAGCTGTTTTTT	CASSELDLVPNTGELFF
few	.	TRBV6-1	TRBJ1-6	TGTGCCAGCAGGAAGGACATAGCAAATTCACCCCTCCACTTT	CASRKDIANSPLHF
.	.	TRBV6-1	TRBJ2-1	TGTGCCAGCAGTGGCCCGGGACCGATAAGCTCCTACAATGAGCAGTTCTTC	CASSGPGPISSYNEQFF